These T cell receptor beta chains were read from a single sample in a study of T cells in Graves' hyperthyroidism and ophthalmopathy. TCRdb called the multiplex PCR reads again in MiXCR, with one record for every CDR3 protein. The data show about 720,000 distinct CDR3 sequences, roughly a sixth seen once. The specimen was blood. Receptors originate from a woman between 50 and 59 years old with Graves' hyperthyroidism that later progressed to Graves' ophthalmopathy. CDR3s leave out the opening cysteine and the closing phenylalanine or tryptophan.

v_call: TRBV20-1
j_call: TRBJ2-5
cdr3_aa: SEGYQETQY

v_call: TRBV6-8
j_call: TRBJ1-2
cdr3_aa: ASSYMDSNYGYT

v_call: TRBV12-3/TRBV12-4
j_call: TRBJ1-6
cdr3_aa: ASSLDVSSYNSPLR

v_call: TRBV29-1
j_call: TRBJ1-1
cdr3_aa: SAPTQGLAF

v_call: TRBV7-2
j_call: TRBJ1-4
cdr3_aa: ASSSDRGVNEKLF

v_call: TRBV4-1
j_call: TRBJ1-1
cdr3_aa: ASSPVRADTEAF

v_call: TRBV2
j_call: TRBJ1-5
cdr3_aa: ASSEEFYSNQPQH

v_call: TRBV11-2
j_call: TRBJ1-5
cdr3_aa: ASSLDVYNQPQH

v_call: TRBV7-2
j_call: TRBJ2-3
cdr3_aa: ASSLASGGSTTDTQY

v_call: TRBV4-1
j_call: TRBJ2-3
cdr3_aa: ASSHSPGPQDTQY

v_call: TRBV12-3/TRBV12-4
j_call: TRBJ2-2
cdr3_aa: ASSSGLAGGRGTGELF

v_call: TRBV6-1
j_call: TRBJ2-7
cdr3_aa: ASSVELAALTYEQY

v_call: TRBV10-3
j_call: TRBJ2-3
cdr3_aa: AAAGTDTQY

v_call: TRBV11-2
j_call: TRBJ2-2
cdr3_aa: ASRGGGGTAGELF

v_call: TRBV5-1
j_call: TRBJ2-3
cdr3_aa: ASSMGLAATTDTQY

v_call: TRBV7-9
j_call: TRBJ1-6
cdr3_aa: ASSLSEGRDYNSPLH

v_call: TRBV12-3/TRBV12-4
j_call: TRBJ2-5
cdr3_aa: ASSFSGNLEETQY

v_call: TRBV5-1
j_call: TRBJ1-6
cdr3_aa: ASSSDRGIDSPLH

v_call: TRBV7-9
j_call: TRBJ2-2
cdr3_aa: ASSLGGNTGGLF

v_call: TRBV30
j_call: TRBJ2-5
cdr3_aa: AWSVWGTAKETQY

v_call: TRBV6-5
j_call: TRBJ2-2
cdr3_aa: ASSYNGPDTGELF

v_call: TRBV3-1
j_call: TRBJ2-2
cdr3_aa: ASSRTGTAGELF

v_call: TRBV7-2
j_call: TRBJ1-3
cdr3_aa: ASSLGSVASENTIY

v_call: TRBV12-3/TRBV12-4
j_call: TRBJ2-1
cdr3_aa: ASRLASSGGRREQF

v_call: TRBV29-1
j_call: TRBJ2-1
cdr3_aa: SVEVPGPTQQF

v_call: TRBV12-3/TRBV12-4
j_call: TRBJ2-1
cdr3_aa: ASSSPGQRF

v_call: TRBV11-2
j_call: TRBJ1-1
cdr3_aa: ASSSLTITYAF

v_call: TRBV3-1
j_call: TRBJ2-7
cdr3_aa: ASSQSGTGFYEQY

v_call: TRBV3-1
j_call: TRBJ1-4
cdr3_aa: ASSPGQGIANEKLF

v_call: TRBV28
j_call: TRBJ1-2
cdr3_aa: ASSLSWDRGTYGYT

v_call: TRBV29-1
j_call: TRBJ2-5
cdr3_aa: SVVSLGETQY

v_call: TRBV6-1
j_call: TRBJ1-5
cdr3_aa: ASSAVGLRHSYQPQH

v_call: TRBV7-8
j_call: TRBJ1-5
cdr3_aa: ASSLRGTYQPQH

v_call: TRBV2
j_call: TRBJ1-1
cdr3_aa: ASLKQGDGTEAF

v_call: TRBV11-2
j_call: TRBJ2-7
cdr3_aa: ASSLDITYEQY

v_call: TRBV20-1
j_call: TRBJ2-1
cdr3_aa: SAPLGGPQF

v_call: TRBV4-2
j_call: TRBJ2-7
cdr3_aa: ASSQEVSGGNEQY

v_call: TRBV7-9
j_call: TRBJ1-5
cdr3_aa: ASSPTGGQEGNQPQH

v_call: TRBV6-1
j_call: TRBJ1-1
cdr3_aa: ASSDPGYTEAF